These 9 T cell receptor beta chains came from one sample sequenced in a study of cytomegalovirus exposure and HLA in healthy donors. Primers included in the PCR were 60 Vbeta and 13 Jbeta primers. Generated by immunoSEQ multiplex PCR, the TCRdb table keeps only in-frame clones and is missing some. Recorded for this sample: tens of thousands of clones. The specimen sequenced was PBMCs. The source is a man in his forties in good health and CMV-seronegative.

The V and J genes are TRBV5-1 and TRBJ1-2; 8 bases agree with TRBD1. Germline CDR1 SGHRS, CDR2 YFSETQ. The CDR3 has 14 residues. V shed 7 bases and J 8 bases; nucleotides not matched to a gene: 13. CDR3 in amino acids: CASGLRDRSGGYTF. CDR3 coding DNA: TGCGCCAGCGGCCTCCGGGACAGGTCCGGGGGCTACACCTTC.

V gene TRBV7-9 combines with J gene TRBJ1-3, with D maybe TRBD1 (6 bases). The CDR3 totals 16 residues. Germline CDR1 is SEHNR and CDR2 is FQNEAQ (reference sequence). The V and J ends lost 1 base and 2 bases respectively, with 12 bases between them. DNA for the CDR3: TGTGCCAGCAGCTTAGTATCCGGGACAACTGGAAACACCATATATTTT. Translating it yields CASSLVSGTTGNTIYF.

CDR3 DNA sequence: TGCGCCAGCAGCCAGACAGGGCCGTATAGCAATCAGCCCCAGCATTTT. Its translation is CASSQTGPYSNQPQHF. The J gene is TRBJ1-5, the V gene TRBV4-1; 7 nucleotides align to TRBD1. J was trimmed by 0 bases and V by 3 bases; bases with no gene match: 5. CDR1 is MGHRA and CDR2 is YSYEKL in the germline V gene. This CDR3 region has 16 residues.

The chain recombines TRBV4-3 with TRBJ1-2, with D possibly matching TRBD1 (5 bases). Trimming cost V 0 bases and J 8 bases, with 16 bases left between them. Germline assignment: CDR1 LGHNA and CDR2 YSLEER. CDR3 length: 15 residues. In DNA, the CDR3 is TGCGCCAGCAGCCAAGATCCGGTGGGGGGTTGGGGCTACACCTTC. Translation gives CASSQDPVGGWGYTF.

This chain links TRBV4-2 with TRBJ2-7; TRBD2 might be the D (6 bases). The CDR3 totals 17 residues. The germline gives CDR1 LGHNA, CDR2 YNFKEQ. The V and J ends lost 2 bases and 3 bases respectively, with 20 bases between them. This CDR3 is CASSQRHGWGGGYEQYF. DNA of the CDR3: TGTGCCAGCAGCCAAAGACACGGGTGGGGAGGTGGCTACGAGCAGTACTTC.

The rearrangement uses TRBV10-2 and TRBJ2-7; no reliable D call. Germline CDR1 WSHSY, CDR2 SAAADI. This CDR3 comprises 13 residues. V lost 6 bases to trimming and J lost 2 bases, with 11 bases between them. The CDR3 sequence: CASRISSAYEQYF. The CDR3 DNA sequence: TGCGCCAGCAGAATATCCAGTGCCTACGAGCAGTACTTC.

This CDR3 is CASSEEDTGGYGYTF. Here the CDR3 DNA reads TGTGCCAGCAGTGAAGAGGACACCGGCGGCTATGGCTACACCTTC. The chain combines TRBV6-1 with TRBJ1-2; possible D gene TRBD1, 5 bases. V dropped 1 base and J dropped 4 bases, with 13 bases sitting between them. Germline CDR1 and CDR2: MNHNS and SASEGT. CDR3 size: 15 residues.

The V call is TRBV6-1, the J call TRBJ1-5; D is unresolved. Germline V lookup: CDR1 MNHNS, CDR2 SASEGT. V dropped 6 bases and J dropped 2 bases, with 14 bases sitting between them. The CDR3 spans 15 residues. CDR3 DNA sequence: TGTGCCAGCAGATACAGAGCCTTCGGCAATCAGCCCCAGCATTTT. Translating gives CASRYRAFGNQPQHF.

The chain carries TRBV27 and TRBJ2-7, with 15 bases fitting TRBD2. The CDR3 is 16 residues long. V lost 7 bases, J lost 7 bases, and 11 bases stayed unmatched. Germline assignment: CDR1 MNHEY and CDR2 SMNVEV (reference sequence). CDR3 nucleotides: TGTGCCAGCACCCCCGGACTAGCGGGAGGGCCACGGGAGCAGTACTTC. This translates into CASTPGLAGGPREQYF.